This TCR beta chain stems from a study of shared clonotypes between healthy human individuals. The table came from immunoSEQ multiplex PCR; TCRdb's copy has only in-frame clones and leaves some out. The table includes about 2.1 million clones, roughly 95% detected once. Per the germline V gene, CDR1 is SGHNT and CDR2 is YENEEA. V trimming: 4 bases; J trimming: 4 bases; junction bases outside the gene matches: 7. The CDR3 contains 15 residues. CD45RO-negative cells were positively selected for CCR7, leaving out terminally differentiated effector memory CD45RA+ cells. Sequencing used naive CD8+ T cells from PBMCs. This chain links TRBV11-3 with TRBJ2-1, with 7 bases that match TRBD2. The origin of this receptor is a man aged 18 to 30 in good health. Some clones in this sample may be carry-over from other donors' samples. As DNA, the CDR3 is TGTGCCAGCAGCTCCAGGAGCGGGAAGTACAATGAGCAGTTCTTC. It encodes CASSSRSGKYNEQFF.